The rows below give T cell receptor beta chains drawn from one sample of a study of T cell responses to AZD1222 COVID-19 vaccine. Here immunoSEQ multiplex PCR was the method, and the copy in TCRdb shows in-frame clones only, minus some. The sample includes around 140,000 clones, 85% to 95% of them seen just once. This sample comprised peripheral blood, obtained on day 0 of AZD1222 vaccination. These receptor sequences come from an adult in good health. Both conserved end residues are part of each CDR3. Each record gives: D gene, J gene, clone size, V gene, CDR3 DNA, CDR3 protein. D genes are given only for firm matches. The size of a clone is reported for some rows only, either as once, few or many, or as a class for expanded clones.

TRBD1,TRBJ2-1,once,TRBV28,TGTGCCAGCAGTTTATATGACAGGGTGAATGAGCAGTTCTTC,CASSLYDRVNEQFF
-,TRBJ1-1,-,TRBV6-5,TGTGCCAGCAAGGTCGATCCGAACACTGAAGCTTTCTTT,CASKVDPNTEAFF
TRBD1,TRBJ2-7,once,TRBV18,TGTGCCAGCTCGCAACTGGAAGGACAGGGGGCGGGCGAGCAGTACTTC,CASSQLEGQGAGEQYF
TRBD1,TRBJ2-7,-,TRBV15,TGTGCCACCAGCCTTGATGGCTTGGACAGGGACGAGCAGTACTTC,CATSLDGLDRDEQYF
-,TRBJ1-3,-,TRBV5-4,TGTGCCAGCAGCTTGCCGGGACAAGGCCTATATTTT,CASSLPGQGLYF
-,TRBJ1-3,-,TRBV9,TGTGCCAGCAGCGTAGCAGAGGGAAACACCATATATTTT,CASSVAEGNTIYF
-,TRBJ1-5,-,TRBV15,TGTGCCACCAGCAGAGTGACGGGTGTAAATCAGCCCCAGCATTTT,CATSRVTGVNQPQHF
TRBD2,TRBJ2-3,-,TRBV24-1,TGTGCCACCAGTGCGGTAGCGGGAATCAGCACAGATACGCAGTATTTT,CATSAVAGISTDTQYF
-,TRBJ2-2,-,TRBV7-3,TGTGCCAGCAGCTTAAAGCCCCAGGGGAACACCGGGGAGCTGTTTTTT,CASSLKPQGNTGELFF
TRBD1,TRBJ1-1,-,TRBV11-2,TGTGCCAGCAGCTTTTTAGGGACAGGGCGCCCTGAAGCTTTCTTT,CASSFLGTGRPEAFF
-,TRBJ2-3,-,TRBV5-1,TGCGCCAGCAGCGGAAGCACAGATACGCAGTATTTT,CASSGSTDTQYF
-,TRBJ2-7,-,TRBV6-2/TRBV6-3,TGTGCCAGCAGTTCCCACCCGGGGGCGTACGAGCAGTACTTC,CASSSHPGAYEQYF
TRBD1,TRBJ1-1,-,TRBV12-3/TRBV12-4,TGTGCCAGCAGTTTGGGGACAGGGTTAGAAGCTTTCTTT,CASSLGTGLEAFF
-,TRBJ1-2,-,TRBV19,TGTGCCAGTAGTATAGCCAGGGTCTATGGCTACACCTTC,CASSIARVYGYTF
-,TRBJ1-3,-,TRBV2,TGTGCCAGCGTTGGGTTCAGCGACTCATTCTCTGGAAACACCATATATTTT,CASVGFSDSFSGNTIYF
TRBD2,TRBJ2-1,-,TRBV13,TGTGCCAGCAGCTTGGATGGCGGGAGCTCCTACAATGAGCAGTTCTTC,CASSLDGGSSYNEQFF
TRBD1,TRBJ2-2,-,TRBV5-5,TGTGCCAGCAGCCTGGACAGGACGACCGGGGAGCTGTTTTTT,CASSLDRTTGELFF
-,TRBJ2-7,-,TRBV9,TGTGCCAGCAGCGGGCACTCGGGACACAGCTCGCCATTGCATGAGCAGTACTTC,CASSGHSGHSSPLHEQYF
-,TRBJ2-7,-,TRBV11-2,TGTGCCAGCAGCACTAACAGGCCCTCCTACGAGCAGTACTTC,CASSTNRPSYEQYF
-,TRBJ1-6,-,TRBV5-4,TGTGCCAGCAGCGGCGGACCCAGCCAAAGCTCCTATAATTCACCCCTCCACTTT,CASSGGPSQSSYNSPLHF
TRBD2,TRBJ2-2,-,TRBV5-4,TGTGCCAGCAGCGAGTATAGCGGGTTGAACACCGGGGAGCTGTTTTTT,CASSEYSGLNTGELFF
-,TRBJ1-1,-,TRBV7-2,TGTGCCAGCAGCTTACAAGGCAGGCTGAACACTGAAGCTTTCTTT,CASSLQGRLNTEAFF
TRBD2,TRBJ2-2,-,TRBV7-2,TGTGCCAGCAGCTTAGTTATGGGGGGGACCGGGGAGCTGTTTTTT,CASSLVMGGTGELFF
TRBD2,TRBJ2-3,-,TRBV11-2,TGTGCCAGCCGAAGGGGAGGGACAGATACGCAGTATTTT,CASRRGGTDTQYF
-,TRBJ1-5,-,TRBV7-8,TGTGCCAGCAGCTCAATGGGGGGGTATAGCAATCAGCCCCAGCATTTT,CASSSMGGYSNQPQHF
-,TRBJ2-7,-,TRBV25-1,TGTGCCAGCAGCAAAATAGGGAACGAGCAGTACTTC,CASSKIGNEQYF
TRBD1,TRBJ1-4,-,TRBV6-1,TGTGCCAGCAGTGAAGTACAGGGGGTTGAAAAACTGTTTTTT,CASSEVQGVEKLFF
TRBD2,TRBJ2-5,-,TRBV10-3,TGTGCCACCAAGACTAGCGGGGGGAAAGAGACCCAGTACTTC,CATKTSGGKETQYF
-,TRBJ1-6,-,TRBV5-4,TGTGCCAGCAGCTTGTCAGGGAGTATATATAATTCACCCCTCCACTTT,CASSLSGSIYNSPLHF
-,TRBJ2-7,-,TRBV3-1/TRBV3-2,TGTGCCAGCAGCCAGGAATACGAGCAGTACTTC,CASSQEYEQYF
-,TRBJ1-1,-,TRBV29-1,TGCAGCGCCAGACAGATCCCGAACACTGAAGCTTTCTTT,CSARQIPNTEAFF
-,TRBJ2-7,-,TRBV28,TGTGCCAGCAGGCGATGGAGCTACGAGCAGTACTTC,CASRRWSYEQYF
TRBD2,TRBJ2-7,-,TRBV5-4,TGTGCCAGCAGCTTGGACTCTAGCGGGAGGAACGAGCAGTACTTC,CASSLDSSGRNEQYF
-,TRBJ2-7,-,TRBV28,TGTGCCAGCAACCGGGACATCTACGAGCAGTACTTC,CASNRDIYEQYF
TRBD1,TRBJ1-6,-,TRBV30,TGTGCCTGGAACTCGGTAGGCGACAGGGAATCACCCCTCCACTTT,CAWNSVGDRESPLHF
-,TRBJ2-7,-,TRBV7-9,TGTGCCAGCAGCTTCCCCCGCCAGGCGGAGGGGAAAAACGAGCAGTACTTC,CASSFPRQAEGKNEQYF
-,TRBJ1-2,-,TRBV30,TGTGCCTGGAATCGGCGGGCTAACTATGGCTACACCTTC,CAWNRRANYGYTF
-,TRBJ2-5,-,TRBV5-4,TGTGCCAGCAGCCACTTTTACCGACAGGGAGGGATGAAGCAAGAGACCCAGTACTTC,CASSHFYRQGGMKQETQYF
-,TRBJ1-2,few,TRBV5-5,TGTGCCAGCCTCGGCGGCTATAACTATGGCTACACCTTC,CASLGGYNYGYTF
TRBD1,TRBJ2-4,-,TRBV4-1,TGCGCCAGCAGTCCTATCGACAGGGACAAAAACATTCAGTACTTC,CASSPIDRDKNIQYF
-,TRBJ2-7,-,TRBV28,TGTGCCGCGGCGGGGTTAAGGAGCTCCTACGAGCAGTACTTC,CAAAGLRSSYEQYF
TRBD1,TRBJ2-6,-,TRBV5-8,TGTGCCAGCAGACATGACAGGGCCGGGGCCAACGTCCTGACTTTC,CASRHDRAGANVLTF
TRBD1,TRBJ2-7,-,TRBV6-5,TGTGCCAGCAGTTGGGGGACAGGAACCTACGAGCAGTACTTC,CASSWGTGTYEQYF
TRBD2,TRBJ2-1,-,TRBV19,TGTGCCAGTAGTATTTGGGGACTAGTTGGCAATGAGCAGTTCTTC,CASSIWGLVGNEQFF
-,TRBJ1-2,-,TRBV30,TGTGCCTGGGGTAACGTCAACTATGGCTACACCTTC,CAWGNVNYGYTF
-,TRBJ2-2,-,TRBV5-1,TGCGCCAGCAGCTTGTTAAGCCCCAACACCGGGGAGCTGTTTTTT,CASSLLSPNTGELFF
TRBD1,TRBJ1-1,-,TRBV16,TGTGCCACCTTAAGGGACAGGGCGGCCACTGAAGCTTTCTTT,CATLRDRAATEAFF
-,TRBJ2-2,-,TRBV15,TGTGCCACCAGCAGAGCAGAGACAGACACCGGGGAGCTGTTTTTT,CATSRAETDTGELFF
-,TRBJ1-6,-,TRBV11-2,TGTGCCAGCAGCTCGGGGGAAGGGTATAATTCACCCCTCCACTTT,CASSSGEGYNSPLHF
TRBD1,TRBJ1-5,-,TRBV6-5,TGTGCCAGCAAGAAGACAGGGGATCAGCCCCAGCATTTT,CASKKTGDQPQHF
-,TRBJ2-1,-,TRBV5-1,TGCGCCAGCAGCTTGGAGTTTGGGGGGCGTTACAATGAGCAGTTCTTC,CASSLEFGGRYNEQFF